This T cell receptor beta chain was identified in a study of blood T cell repertoires in COVID-19. In the study overall: Specimens from acute and convalescent COVID-19 originated in the United States, Italy and Spain. Nucleic acid was either cDNA or gDNA, and it came from T cells, B-cell-depleted T cells, or PBMCs.

Seattle participants joined during active infection and were tracked over time. V lost 5 bases and J 0 bases, leaving 13 bases between the germline ends. The germline CDR1 and CDR2 sequences are PRHDT and FYEKMQ (reference sequence). The CDR3 covers 15 residues. This clone has only one observation. Original data processing: Using reference gene primer amplification, nucleated cell counts were estimated. Profiled with immunoSEQ multiplex PCR; TCRdb holds only in-frame clones, not every one. Clone size and V and J calls were adopted from that table, with D and trimming inferred from the DNA. The table records about 290,000 clones, under 90% of them present only once.

Sequencing was carried out using peripheral blood. This chain links TRBV13 with TRBJ1-2; weak D call: TRBD1 (5 bases). The TCR sequence derives from a woman under 40 with COVID-19, enrolled during active disease. The chain's CDR3 is CASSPTGGPNYGYTF. In DNA, the CDR3 is TGTGCCAGCAGCCCCACCGGGGGACCTAACTATGGCTACACCTTC.